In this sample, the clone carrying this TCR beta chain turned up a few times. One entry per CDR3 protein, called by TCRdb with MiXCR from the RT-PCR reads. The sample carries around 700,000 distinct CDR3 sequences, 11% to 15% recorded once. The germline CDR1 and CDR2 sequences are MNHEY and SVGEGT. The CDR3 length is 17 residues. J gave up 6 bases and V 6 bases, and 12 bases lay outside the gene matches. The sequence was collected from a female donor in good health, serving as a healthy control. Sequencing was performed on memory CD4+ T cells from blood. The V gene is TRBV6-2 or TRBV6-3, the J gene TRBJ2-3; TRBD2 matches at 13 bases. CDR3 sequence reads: CASSPQTGLAGVDTQYF. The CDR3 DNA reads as TGTGCCAGCAGCCCCCAGACTGGACTAGCGGGAGTTGATACGCAGTATTTT.